A selection of T cell receptor beta chains follows, all from one sample in a study of T cell responses to AZD1222 COVID-19 vaccine. The data were produced by immunoSEQ multiplex PCR, yet TCRdb's version contains in-frame clones alone and is incomplete. The sample includes 70,000 or so clones, around 78% of them seen just once. The specimen was peripheral blood, collected 28 days after the second AZD1222 dose. The receptors stem from an adult who received the AZD1222 COVID-19 vaccine. CDR3s include the opening cysteine and the closing phenylalanine or tryptophan. A D gene is named only where the DNA matches it firmly. Size values are once, few and many counts, or a class for expanded clones, and some rows have none.

abundance: -; j_gene: TRBJ2-7; v_gene: TRBV5-1; d_gene: TRBD2; CDR3nt: TGCGCCAGCAGCTTCGGGCTAGCGGGATCCGAGCAGTACTTC; CDR3aa: CASSFGLAGSEQYF
abundance: once; j_gene: TRBJ1-4; v_gene: TRBV10-3; d_gene: -; CDR3nt: TGTGCCATCAGTGAGTGGGCCCCAACTAATGAAAAACTGTTTTTT; CDR3aa: CAISEWAPTNEKLFF
abundance: -; j_gene: TRBJ1-6; v_gene: TRBV2; d_gene: TRBD1; CDR3nt: TGTGCCAGCAATGTCCAGGGACAGTCTTCACCCCTCCACTTT; CDR3aa: CASNVQGQSSPLHF
abundance: -; j_gene: TRBJ2-7; v_gene: TRBV29-1; d_gene: TRBD2; CDR3nt: TGCAGCGTTTATGGACTAGCGGGAGTTTTCTACGAGCAGTACTTC; CDR3aa: CSVYGLAGVFYEQYF
abundance: -; j_gene: TRBJ1-1; v_gene: TRBV29-1; d_gene: -; CDR3nt: TGCAGCGTTAGTCAAGGACATAACACTGAAGCTTTCTTT; CDR3aa: CSVSQGHNTEAFF
abundance: -; j_gene: TRBJ1-2; v_gene: TRBV27; d_gene: TRBD1; CDR3nt: TGTGCCAGCACTGACGGGACAGGTGGGGGCTACACCTTC; CDR3aa: CASTDGTGGGYTF
abundance: -; j_gene: TRBJ2-1; v_gene: TRBV2; d_gene: TRBD1; CDR3nt: TGTGCCAGCAGTCGGGACAGCTCCTACAATGAGCAGTTCTTC; CDR3aa: CASSRDSSYNEQFF
abundance: once; j_gene: TRBJ2-6; v_gene: TRBV13; d_gene: -; CDR3nt: TGTGCCAGCAGCTCCAATTCTGGGGCCAACGTCCTGACTTTC; CDR3aa: CASSSNSGANVLTF
abundance: -; j_gene: TRBJ2-1; v_gene: TRBV29-1; d_gene: TRBD1; CDR3nt: TGCAGCGTTACCCCCGGGACAGATGAGCAGTTCTTC; CDR3aa: CSVTPGTDEQFF
abundance: -; j_gene: TRBJ2-1; v_gene: TRBV7-9; d_gene: TRBD2; CDR3nt: TGTGCCAGCAGCTTACTAGGGACTAGCTCAGGGAGTGAGCAGTTCTTC; CDR3aa: CASSLLGTSSGSEQFF
abundance: once; j_gene: TRBJ1-4; v_gene: TRBV13; d_gene: -; CDR3nt: TGTGCCAGCAGCTTCCGGGGGGACGAAAAACTGTTTTTT; CDR3aa: CASSFRGDEKLFF
abundance: -; j_gene: TRBJ1-3; v_gene: TRBV21-1; d_gene: -; CDR3nt: TGTGCCAGCACCCTGAGACAGCCCAACTCTGGAAACACCATATATTTT; CDR3aa: CASTLRQPNSGNTIYF
abundance: -; j_gene: TRBJ2-3; v_gene: TRBV19; d_gene: TRBD2; CDR3nt: TGTGCCAGTAGTATACTGGGGGGGAAAACAGATACGCAGTATTTT; CDR3aa: CASSILGGKTDTQYF
abundance: -; j_gene: TRBJ2-7; v_gene: TRBV6-5; d_gene: TRBD2; CDR3nt: TGTGCCAGCAGCTTTAGCGGGATGGGTGAGCAGTACTTC; CDR3aa: CASSFSGMGEQYF
abundance: -; j_gene: TRBJ1-1; v_gene: TRBV18; d_gene: TRBD1; CDR3nt: TGTGCCAGCTCACTAAGACAGGGGGCTGGGGGCACTGAAGCTTTCTTT; CDR3aa: CASSLRQGAGGTEAFF
abundance: -; j_gene: TRBJ1-1; v_gene: TRBV30; d_gene: TRBD1; CDR3nt: TGTGCCTGGAGTGGGGCCGAGACAGGGGCGAACACTGAAGCTTTCTTT; CDR3aa: CAWSGAETGANTEAFF
abundance: -; j_gene: TRBJ2-1; v_gene: TRBV18; d_gene: -; CDR3nt: TGTGCCAGCTCCCCCCTACGGACTTCTGGGTTAAATGAGCAGTTCTTC; CDR3aa: CASSPLRTSGLNEQFF
abundance: -; j_gene: TRBJ1-3; v_gene: TRBV20-1; d_gene: -; CDR3nt: TGCAGTGCTAGTGTCCAGGGGCTTGGAAACACCATATATTTT; CDR3aa: CSASVQGLGNTIYF
abundance: -; j_gene: TRBJ2-1; v_gene: TRBV2; d_gene: -; CDR3nt: TGTGCCACACTAGGCCCGTATAATGAGCAGTTCTTC; CDR3aa: CATLGPYNEQFF
abundance: -; j_gene: TRBJ2-3; v_gene: TRBV15; d_gene: TRBD2; CDR3nt: TGTGCCACCTCCTCCCCTAGCGGGTCCTTGGATACGCAGTATTTT; CDR3aa: CATSSPSGSLDTQYF
abundance: -; j_gene: TRBJ1-1; v_gene: TRBV18; d_gene: TRBD1; CDR3nt: TGTGCCAGCTCATGGGCGACAGGGGGAACAGGCGACACTGAAGCTTTCTTT; CDR3aa: CASSWATGGTGDTEAFF
abundance: -; j_gene: TRBJ1-1; v_gene: TRBV6-5; d_gene: -; CDR3nt: TGTGCCAGCAGTTTTGGTCAGAACACTGAAGCTTTCTTT; CDR3aa: CASSFGQNTEAFF
abundance: -; j_gene: TRBJ1-2; v_gene: TRBV29-1; d_gene: -; CDR3nt: TGCAGCGTTGAAGGCGGGGGGCGCGACCACTATGGCTACACCTTC; CDR3aa: CSVEGGGRDHYGYTF
abundance: -; j_gene: TRBJ1-1; v_gene: TRBV12-3/TRBV12-4; d_gene: -; CDR3nt: TGTGCCAGCAGAGGGGCACAGTTCACTGAAGCTTTCTTT; CDR3aa: CASRGAQFTEAFF
abundance: -; j_gene: TRBJ1-2; v_gene: TRBV29-1; d_gene: -; CDR3nt: TGCAGCGTTGAAGGATGGAGCTATGGCTACACCTTC; CDR3aa: CSVEGWSYGYTF
abundance: -; j_gene: TRBJ1-3; v_gene: TRBV3-1/TRBV3-2; d_gene: -; CDR3nt: TGTGCCAGCAGCCAAGACAGGGGAACAGGAAACACCATATATTTT; CDR3aa: CASSQDRGTGNTIYF
abundance: -; j_gene: TRBJ2-3; v_gene: TRBV2; d_gene: -; CDR3nt: TGTGCCACCAAAGGGGTGGGCACAGATACGCAGTATTTT; CDR3aa: CATKGVGTDTQYF
abundance: -; j_gene: TRBJ2-1; v_gene: TRBV15; d_gene: -; CDR3nt: TGTGCCACCAGCAGAGATCGAGGGGAGCAGTTCTTC; CDR3aa: CATSRDRGEQFF
abundance: -; j_gene: TRBJ2-5; v_gene: TRBV5-1; d_gene: -; CDR3nt: TGCGCCAGCAGTGGGGGGCTCAATTACCAAGAGACCCAGTACTTC; CDR3aa: CASSGGLNYQETQYF
abundance: -; j_gene: TRBJ1-1; v_gene: TRBV15; d_gene: -; CDR3nt: TGTGCCACCAGCAGAGATGATGGCGCTGAAGCTTTCTTT; CDR3aa: CATSRDDGAEAFF
abundance: -; j_gene: TRBJ1-3; v_gene: TRBV10-1; d_gene: -; CDR3nt: TGCGCCAGCAGTGGATCCTGGACTGGAAACACCATATATTTT; CDR3aa: CASSGSWTGNTIYF
abundance: -; j_gene: TRBJ2-1; v_gene: TRBV6-5; d_gene: TRBD1; CDR3nt: TGTGCCACCTTGGATTTGACAGGGGTCAATGAGCAGTTCTTC; CDR3aa: CATLDLTGVNEQFF
abundance: many; j_gene: TRBJ2-2; v_gene: TRBV7-3; d_gene: -; CDR3nt: TGTGCCAGCAGCTTAGGTCCAGCGAACACCGGGGAGCTGTTTTTT; CDR3aa: CASSLGPANTGELFF
abundance: -; j_gene: TRBJ1-1; v_gene: TRBV7-9; d_gene: -; CDR3nt: TGTGCCAGCAGAGGGGGGGTGTACACTGAAGCTTTCTTT; CDR3aa: CASRGGVYTEAFF
abundance: few; j_gene: TRBJ2-7; v_gene: TRBV4-1; d_gene: -; CDR3nt: TGCGCCAGCAGCCAGGCCTCGAGCTCCTACGAGCAGTACTTC; CDR3aa: CASSQASSSYEQYF
abundance: -; j_gene: TRBJ2-3; v_gene: TRBV19; d_gene: -; CDR3nt: TGTGCCAGTAGTCAAGGGGGGGACTCTAGCACAGATACGCAGTATTTT; CDR3aa: CASSQGGDSSTDTQYF
abundance: few; j_gene: TRBJ1-1; v_gene: TRBV5-1; d_gene: -; CDR3nt: TGCGCCAGCCGCCGGGGCCAGACCGAAGCTTTCTTT; CDR3aa: CASRRGQTEAFF
abundance: -; j_gene: TRBJ2-1; v_gene: TRBV3-1/TRBV3-2; d_gene: -; CDR3nt: TGTGCCAGCAGCCCCCGGGACCCCTACAATGAGCAGTTCTTC; CDR3aa: CASSPRDPYNEQFF
abundance: few; j_gene: TRBJ1-6; v_gene: TRBV5-1; d_gene: -; CDR3nt: TGCGCCAGCAGCCCGGAAATAGGGGGTTCACCCCTCCACTTT; CDR3aa: CASSPEIGGSPLHF
abundance: -; j_gene: TRBJ2-4; v_gene: TRBV19; d_gene: -; CDR3nt: TGTGCCAGTAGTATAGCCGGACTAGCCAAAAACATTCAGTACTTC; CDR3aa: CASSIAGLAKNIQYF
abundance: -; j_gene: TRBJ2-7; v_gene: TRBV11-2; d_gene: TRBD2; CDR3nt: TGTGCCAGCAGCAACGGGACTAGCGGCTACGAGCAGTACTTC; CDR3aa: CASSNGTSGYEQYF
abundance: -; j_gene: TRBJ1-2; v_gene: TRBV14; d_gene: -; CDR3nt: TGTGCCAGCAGCTCGGGATTCTATGGCTACACCTTC; CDR3aa: CASSSGFYGYTF
abundance: -; j_gene: TRBJ1-3; v_gene: TRBV3-1/TRBV3-2; d_gene: -; CDR3nt: TGTGCCAGCAGCCAAGCAGGGAGGTGGACTGGAAACACCATATATTTT; CDR3aa: CASSQAGRWTGNTIYF
abundance: once; j_gene: TRBJ1-2; v_gene: TRBV5-6; d_gene: -; CDR3nt: TGTGCCAGCAGCTCATGGTCGGCAACCTCCTATGGCTACACCTTC; CDR3aa: CASSSWSATSYGYTF
abundance: -; j_gene: TRBJ1-2; v_gene: TRBV7-3; d_gene: -; CDR3nt: TGTGCCAGCAGCTTATCGGCCCAAGGTGGCTACACCTTC; CDR3aa: CASSLSAQGGYTF
abundance: once; j_gene: TRBJ2-1; v_gene: TRBV20-1; d_gene: -; CDR3nt: TGCAGTGCTAGTAGCTCCCGCTACAATGAGCAGTTCTTC; CDR3aa: CSASSSRYNEQFF
abundance: -; j_gene: TRBJ1-2; v_gene: TRBV6-4; d_gene: -; CDR3nt: TGTGCCAGCAGTGACAGGGGCTATGGCTACACCTTC; CDR3aa: CASSDRGYGYTF
abundance: -; j_gene: TRBJ1-4; v_gene: TRBV6-1; d_gene: -; CDR3nt: TGTGCCAGCAGTGAAGGGGGGCAGACCGAAAAACTGTTTTTT; CDR3aa: CASSEGGQTEKLFF
abundance: -; j_gene: TRBJ2-4; v_gene: TRBV27; d_gene: TRBD2; CDR3nt: TGTGCCAGCAGTTATCGAAGCAATCGCGGGAGGGCCCAAAACATTCAGTACTTC; CDR3aa: CASSYRSNRGRAQNIQYF
abundance: -; j_gene: TRBJ1-1; v_gene: TRBV27; d_gene: -; CDR3nt: TGTGCCAGCAGTTTGGGTGCAGGGAACACTGAAGCTTTCTTT; CDR3aa: CASSLGAGNTEAFF
abundance: -; j_gene: TRBJ2-3; v_gene: TRBV11-2; d_gene: TRBD2; CDR3nt: TGTGCCAGCAGCCTATTAGCGGGGGCTCCTCATACGCAGTATTTT; CDR3aa: CASSLLAGAPHTQYF
abundance: few; j_gene: TRBJ2-7; v_gene: TRBV6-5; d_gene: TRBD1; CDR3nt: TGTGCCAGCAGTTCCCCGAAGGGACAGGTATCTCGCGAGCAGTACTTC; CDR3aa: CASSSPKGQVSREQYF
abundance: -; j_gene: TRBJ2-7; v_gene: TRBV6-1; d_gene: -; CDR3nt: TGTGCCAGCAGTGAGTCCCGGGACACCTCCTCCTACGAGCAGTACTTC; CDR3aa: CASSESRDTSSYEQYF